This is a list of T cell receptor beta chains from one sample in a study of vaccination and CD4 T cells after COVID-19. No antigens are known for them. MiXCR, run by TCRdb on the PCR reads, gives a single entry per CDR3 protein. The sample carries 6,000 to 8,000 distinct CDR3 sequences, around 66% recorded once. Sequenced material: cultured CD4+ T cells from blood, taken after SARS-CoV-2 vaccination. The receptors derive from a human donor with COVID-19. The CDR3 runs from the conserved cysteine through the conserved F or W. A D gene is named only where the DNA matches it firmly. Clone sizes are given selectively: once, few, many, or a class where the clone is expanded.

j_call,d_call,v_call,clone_size,cdr3_nt,cdr3_aa
TRBJ2-3,TRBD1,TRBV20-1,-,TGCAGTGCTTCTCGACAGGGGGCAACAGATACGCAGTATTTT,CSASRQGATDTQYF
TRBJ2-3,-,TRBV7-2,-,TGTGCCAGCAGCTCCGCGGCCACAGATACGCAGTATTTT,CASSSAATDTQYF
TRBJ1-5,-,TRBV12-3/TRBV12-4,-,TGTGCCAGCAGTCCCAACGGGGCGGGTCAGCCCCAGCATTTT,CASSPNGAGQPQHF
TRBJ1-6,-,TRBV25-1,-,TGTGCCAGCAGCCCCGGCAGAAACTATAATTCACCCCTCCACTTT,CASSPGRNYNSPLHF
TRBJ1-5,-,TRBV7-9,-,TGTGCCAGCAGCTTACTTGTAGGGGGGGCGGATCAGCCCCAGCATTTT,CASSLLVGGADQPQHF
TRBJ2-5,TRBD2,TRBV27,-,TGTGCCAGCAGTTCCGGACTAGTCGGGCAAGAGACCCAGTACTTC,CASSSGLVGQETQYF
TRBJ2-7,TRBD1,TRBV20-1,-,TGCAGTGCAACCGGGACAGTCTACGAGCAGTACTTC,CSATGTVYEQYF
TRBJ1-5,-,TRBV20-1,-,TGCAGTGCTGCAAGACCAACGGGGCAGCCCCAGCATTTT,CSAARPTGQPQHF
TRBJ2-2,-,TRBV20-1,-,TGCAGTGCTAGATCCCCCCGGCAGAACACCGGGGAGCTGTTTTTT,CSARSPRQNTGELFF
TRBJ1-2,-,TRBV6-2/TRBV6-3,-,TGTGCCAGCAGTTACGGATTCGACGTAGGTTATGGCTACACCTTC,CASSYGFDVGYGYTF
TRBJ1-1,-,TRBV7-2,-,TGTGCCAGCACCCCGAGGTCGGGGGCCGCTGAAGCTTTCTTT,CASTPRSGAAEAFF
TRBJ2-7,-,TRBV7-8,-,TGTGCCAGCAGCTATGGGACGGAGGCCTACGAGCAGTACTTC,CASSYGTEAYEQYF
TRBJ1-2,-,TRBV20-1,few,TGCAGTGCTAGAGATCTTCGGGGAACACATGGCTACACCTTC,CSARDLRGTHGYTF
TRBJ1-6,TRBD1,TRBV20-1,once,TGCAGTGCTTCTCCGACAGGGGTCTCACCCCTCCACTTT,CSASPTGVSPLHF
TRBJ1-6,-,TRBV20-1,-,TGCAGTGCCCAAGGACAGAATTATAATTCACCCCTCCACTTT,CSAQGQNYNSPLHF
TRBJ1-1,-,TRBV20-1,-,TGCAGTGCACGGGAGAACACTGAAGCTTTCTTT,CSARENTEAFF
TRBJ2-2,TRBD2,TRBV7-2,-,TGTGCCAGCCCTGCGTCGCGGGGGGCCGGGAACACCGGGGAGCTGTTTTTT,CASPASRGAGNTGELFF
TRBJ2-7,-,TRBV11-3,-,TGTGCCAGCAGCTTAGGGGAGGCGAACAAGCAGTACTTC,CASSLGEANKQYF
TRBJ2-5,TRBD1,TRBV24-1,-,TGTGCCACCAACGACGGACAGGGGCGAGAGACCCAGTACTTC,CATNDGQGRETQYF
TRBJ1-5,TRBD1,TRBV10-3,few,TGTGCCATCAGTGAGTCGACAGGGACAAATCAGCCCCAGCATTTT,CAISESTGTNQPQHF
TRBJ1-1,-,TRBV19,-,TGTGCCAGTAGTCCATTAGAGGGGAGGGTCGCTTTCTTT,CASSPLEGRVAFF
TRBJ2-2,TRBD1,TRBV20-1,-,TGCAGTGCTAGAGATCCGGGACAGGGCCCCCCCGGGGAGCTGTTTTTT,CSARDPGQGPPGELFF
TRBJ2-5,-,TRBV7-6,once,TGTGCCAGCAGCTTACTACCTCCCCCAGGGGAGACCCAGTACTTC,CASSLLPPPGETQYF
TRBJ1-1,-,TRBV6-4,-,TGTGCCAGCAGTTATAGTACGAGGGTTGATGCTTTCTTT,CASSYSTRVDAFF
TRBJ2-2,-,TRBV24-1,once,TGTGCCACCAGTGATTACCCGGGAACCGGGGAGCTGTTTTTT,CATSDYPGTGELFF
TRBJ2-1,TRBD2,TRBV27,-,TGTGCCAGCAGTCTTATGGGTAGCGGGGGGGCGGATGAGCAGTTCTTC,CASSLMGSGGADEQFF
TRBJ2-6,-,TRBV2,-,TGTGCCAGCAGTCCCAGGGTTTCTGGGGCCAACGTCCTGACTTTC,CASSPRVSGANVLTF
TRBJ2-3,-,TRBV10-1,-,TGCGCCAGCAGTGAACTTCGGGGAACCATCACAGATACGCAGTATTTT,CASSELRGTITDTQYF
TRBJ1-1,-,TRBV11-2,once,TGTGCCAGCAGCTTACTCAGGGACTTGAACACTGAAGCTTTCTTT,CASSLLRDLNTEAFF
TRBJ2-4,-,TRBV20-1,few,TGCAGTGCTAGAGAAGGGACAAGCATAGCCAAAAACATTCAGTACTTC,CSAREGTSIAKNIQYF
TRBJ1-6,TRBD1,TRBV6-1,medium-sized,TGTGCCAGCAGAAGGGACAGCGGACATAATTCACCCCTCCACTTT,CASRRDSGHNSPLHF
TRBJ1-2,-,TRBV20-1,-,TGCAGTGCTAGTGGGGTTGTTGGTGGCTACACCTTC,CSASGVVGGYTF
TRBJ2-4,TRBD1,TRBV20-1,-,TGCAGTGCCACCGGGACAGGGGGCGCGGCCAAAAACATTCAGTACTTC,CSATGTGGAAKNIQYF
TRBJ1-5,TRBD1,TRBV10-2,-,TGCGCCAGCAGTACGGCAGGGGGGAGCAATCAGCCCCAGCATTTT,CASSTAGGSNQPQHF
TRBJ2-5,-,TRBV11-1,-,TGTGCCAGCAGCTTATCCAGCAGTATGCGGGATGCCCAGTACTTC,CASSLSSSMRDAQYF